This TCR beta chain was observed in a study of T cell responses to AZD1222 COVID-19 vaccine. Study observations and caveats: It should be noted that donors were predominantly white British and more often female, and clonal diversity was possibly underestimated. Vaccine-associated CD4 TCRs ranged over spike, dominating at 160-218 and 743-854.

Germline V gene sequence: CDR1 MDHEN, CDR2 SYDVKM. Trimming pared 4 bases from V and 8 bases from J, leaving 15 bases between. The CDR3 is 15 residues long. Data came from immunoSEQ multiplex PCR; TCRdb stores just in-frame clones and leaves some out. The sample includes 90,000 to 110,000 clones, roughly 90% seen only once; the top ten take 9.5% to 15%. Turning to this clone: What it recognizes is unknown.

This TCR derives from an adult in good health. The rearrangement joins TRBV28 to TRBJ1-6; a possible D gene is TRBD1 (6 bases). Sequenced here: peripheral blood, sampled on day 0 of MenACWY control vaccination. CDR3 DNA sequence: TGTGCCAGCAGTTCCCCGGGGCAGGGGTATTCACCCCTCCACTTT. Its translation is CASSSPGQGYSPLHF.